This TCR beta chain derives from a study of shared clonotypes between healthy human individuals. The study, taken as a whole, reports: Specimens sampled were limited to blood, with tissue repertoires likely differing.

The test was conducted at deep level. Clones were read by immunoSEQ multiplex PCR, and TCRdb kept only the in-frame ones, dropping some. Of about 500,000 clones listed, over 60% are singletons. From germline, CDR1 is SGHVS and CDR2 FQNEAQ. The CDR3 sequence is 15 residues long. V was clipped by 5 bases and J by 5 bases; unmatched bases: 8. In regard to this clone: Its antigen remains unknown.

Among the donors, all were Caucasian adults who lived in Nashville, Tennessee. Sequenced material: PBMCs. This sequence originates from a woman between 40 and 50 years old in good health. Some clones in this sample may be carry-over from other donors' samples. The chain couples TRBV7-8 to TRBJ1-5; the match to TRBD1 covers 8 bases. The CDR3 DNA follows: TGTGCCAGCAGCAAAGACAGGGGTCGTTATCAGCCCCAGCATTTT. It specifies CASSKDRGRYQPQHF. The full variable domain, completed using reference TRBV7-8 and TRBJ1-5, is GAGVSQSPRYKVAKRGQDVALRCDPISGHVSLFWYQQALGQGPEFLTYFQNEAQLDKSGLPSDRFFAERPEGSVSTLKIQRTQQEDSAVYLCASSKDRGRYQPQHFGDGTRLSIL.